This TCR beta chain stems from a study of yellow fever vaccine responses in identical twins. The CDR3 runs to 11 residues. Trimming removed 1 base from V and 6 bases from J, with 4 bases in between. Germline V gives CDR1 LGHNA, CDR2 YNFKEQ. Points from the study as a whole: Vaccine-induced T cell responses in twins were reportedly observed to appear partly convergent, partly personalized.

This clonotype was seen only a few times. Antigen: not known. One entry per CDR3 protein, called by TCRdb with MiXCR from the RT-PCR reads. The sample has 25,000 or so distinct CDR3 sequences; around 74% are singletons. The rearrangement joins TRBV4-2 to TRBJ2-7; D is undetermined. The material was T cells from blood (PBMCs), unsorted or a sorted subset (not recorded which), obtained before or after yellow fever vaccination (not recorded which). This sequence originates from a woman younger than 30 who received the yellow fever vaccine. The CDR3 is CASSQGLEQYF. Written as DNA, the CDR3 is TGTGCCAGCAGCCAAGGTCTCGAGCAGTACTTC.